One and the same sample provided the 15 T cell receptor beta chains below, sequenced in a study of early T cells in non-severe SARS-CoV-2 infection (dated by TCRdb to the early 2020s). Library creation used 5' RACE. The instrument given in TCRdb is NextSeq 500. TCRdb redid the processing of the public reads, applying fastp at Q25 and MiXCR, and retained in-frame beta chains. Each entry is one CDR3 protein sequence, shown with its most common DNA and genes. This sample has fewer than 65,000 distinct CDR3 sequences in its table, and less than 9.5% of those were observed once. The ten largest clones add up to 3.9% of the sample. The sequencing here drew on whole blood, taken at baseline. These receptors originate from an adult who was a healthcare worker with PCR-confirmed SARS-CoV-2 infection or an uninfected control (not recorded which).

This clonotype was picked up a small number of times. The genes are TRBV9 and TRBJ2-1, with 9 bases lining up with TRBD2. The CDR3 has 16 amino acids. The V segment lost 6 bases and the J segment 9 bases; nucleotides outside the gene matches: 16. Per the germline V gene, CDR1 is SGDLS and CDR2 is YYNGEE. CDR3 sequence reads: CASNGERLADRGEQFF. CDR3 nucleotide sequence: TGTGCCAGCAATGGAGAACGACTAGCGGACCGGGGTGAGCAGTTCTTC. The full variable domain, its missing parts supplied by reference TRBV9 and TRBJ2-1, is DSGVTQTPKHLITATGQRVTLRCSPRSGDLSVYWYQQSLDQGLQFLIQYYNGEERAKGNILERFSAQQFPDLHSELNLSSLELGDSALYFCASNGERLADRGEQFFGPGTRLTVL.

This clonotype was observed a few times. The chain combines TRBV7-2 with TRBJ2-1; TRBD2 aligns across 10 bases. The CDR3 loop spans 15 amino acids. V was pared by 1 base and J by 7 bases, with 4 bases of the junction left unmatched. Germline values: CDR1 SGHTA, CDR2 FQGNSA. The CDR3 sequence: CASSLGASGRNEQFF. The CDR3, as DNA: TGTGCCAGCAGCTTAGGGGCTAGCGGGAGAAATGAGCAGTTCTTC.

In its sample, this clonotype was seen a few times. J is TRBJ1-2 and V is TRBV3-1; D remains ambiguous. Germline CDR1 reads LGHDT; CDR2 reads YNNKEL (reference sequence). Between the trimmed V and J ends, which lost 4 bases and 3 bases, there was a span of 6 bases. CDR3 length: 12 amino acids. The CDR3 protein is CASSPNHYGYTF. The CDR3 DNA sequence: TGTGCCAGCAGCCCGAACCACTATGGCTACACCTTC. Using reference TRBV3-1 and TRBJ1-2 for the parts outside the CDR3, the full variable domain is DTAVSQTPKYLVTQMGNDKSIKCEQNLGHDTMYWYKQDSKKFLKIMFSYNNKELIINETVPNRFSPKSPDKAHLNLHINSLELGDSAVYFCASSPNHYGYTFGSGTRLTVV.

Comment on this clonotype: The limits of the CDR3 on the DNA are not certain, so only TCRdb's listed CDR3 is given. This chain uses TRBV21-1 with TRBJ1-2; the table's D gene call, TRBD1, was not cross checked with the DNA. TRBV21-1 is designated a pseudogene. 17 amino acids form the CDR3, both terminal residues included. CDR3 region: CASRGGTDPCLNYGCTF.

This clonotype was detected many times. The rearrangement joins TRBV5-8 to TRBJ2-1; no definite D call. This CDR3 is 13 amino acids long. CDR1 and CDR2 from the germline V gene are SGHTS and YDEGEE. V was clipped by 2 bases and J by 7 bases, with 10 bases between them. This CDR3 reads CASSLSFRNEQFF. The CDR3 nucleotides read TGTGCCAGCAGCTTAAGTTTTCGGAATGAGCAGTTCTTC.

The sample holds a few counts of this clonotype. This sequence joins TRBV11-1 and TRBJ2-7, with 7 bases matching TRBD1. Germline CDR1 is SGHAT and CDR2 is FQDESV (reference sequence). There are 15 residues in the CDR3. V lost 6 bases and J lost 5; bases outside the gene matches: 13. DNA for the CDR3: TGTGCCAGCAGTGGAACAGGGGCCCCATTCGACGAGCAGTACTTC. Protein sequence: CASSGTGAPFDEQYF.

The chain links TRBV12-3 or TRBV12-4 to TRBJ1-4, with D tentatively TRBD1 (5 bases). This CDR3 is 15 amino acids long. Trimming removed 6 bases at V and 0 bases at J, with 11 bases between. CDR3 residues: CASSLRVPTNEKLFF. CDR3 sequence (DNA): TGTGCCAGCAGCCTCAGGGTTCCAACTAATGAAAAACTGTTTTTT.

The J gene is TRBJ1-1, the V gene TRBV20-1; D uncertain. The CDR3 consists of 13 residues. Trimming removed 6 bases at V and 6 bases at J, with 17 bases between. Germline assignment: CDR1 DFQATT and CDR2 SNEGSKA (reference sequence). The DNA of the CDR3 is TGCAGTGCCACTGCCTCCCAGAGAGCTGAAGCTTTCTTT. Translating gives CSATASQRAEAFF.

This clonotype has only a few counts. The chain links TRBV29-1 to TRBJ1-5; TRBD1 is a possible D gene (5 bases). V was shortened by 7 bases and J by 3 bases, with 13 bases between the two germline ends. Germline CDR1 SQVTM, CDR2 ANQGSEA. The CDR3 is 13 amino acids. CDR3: CSAAAGYNQPQHF. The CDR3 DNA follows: TGCAGCGCAGCTGCAGGGTACAATCAGCCCCAGCATTTT.

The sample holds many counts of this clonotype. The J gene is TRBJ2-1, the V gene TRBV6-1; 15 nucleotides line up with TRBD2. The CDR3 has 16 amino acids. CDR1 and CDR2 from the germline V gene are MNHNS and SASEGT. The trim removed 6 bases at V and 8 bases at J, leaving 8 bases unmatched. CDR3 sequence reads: CASRARTSGGVDEQFF. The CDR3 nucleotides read TGTGCCAGCAGGGCTAGGACTAGCGGGGGGGTGGATGAGCAGTTCTTC.

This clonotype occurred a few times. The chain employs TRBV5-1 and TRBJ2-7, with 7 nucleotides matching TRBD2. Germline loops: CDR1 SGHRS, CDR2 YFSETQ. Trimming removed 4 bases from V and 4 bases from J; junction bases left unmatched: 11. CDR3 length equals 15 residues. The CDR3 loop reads CASSAWTGGSYEQYF. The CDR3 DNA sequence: TGCGCCAGCAGCGCCTGGACGGGAGGATCATACGAGCAGTACTTC.

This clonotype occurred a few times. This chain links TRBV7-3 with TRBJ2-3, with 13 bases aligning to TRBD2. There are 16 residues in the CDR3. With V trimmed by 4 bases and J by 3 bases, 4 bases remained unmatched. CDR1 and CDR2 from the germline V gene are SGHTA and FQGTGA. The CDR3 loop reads CASSSRLAGGTDTQYF. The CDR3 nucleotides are TGTGCCAGCAGCTCCAGACTAGCGGGAGGTACAGATACGCAGTATTTT.

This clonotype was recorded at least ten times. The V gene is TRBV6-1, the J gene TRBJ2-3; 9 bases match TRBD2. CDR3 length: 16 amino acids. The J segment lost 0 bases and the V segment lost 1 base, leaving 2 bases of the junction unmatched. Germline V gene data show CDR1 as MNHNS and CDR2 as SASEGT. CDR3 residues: CASSEGLAASTDTQYF. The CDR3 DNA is TGTGCCAGCAGTGAAGGACTAGCGGCTAGCACAGATACGCAGTATTTT.

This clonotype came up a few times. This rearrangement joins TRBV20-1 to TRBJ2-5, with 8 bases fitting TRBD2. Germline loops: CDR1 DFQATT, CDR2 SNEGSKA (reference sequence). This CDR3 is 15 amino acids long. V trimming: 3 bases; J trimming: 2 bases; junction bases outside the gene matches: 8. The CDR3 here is CSASRLAGIQETQYF. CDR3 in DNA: TGCAGTGCTAGTCGGTTAGCGGGGATTCAAGAGACCCAGTACTTC.

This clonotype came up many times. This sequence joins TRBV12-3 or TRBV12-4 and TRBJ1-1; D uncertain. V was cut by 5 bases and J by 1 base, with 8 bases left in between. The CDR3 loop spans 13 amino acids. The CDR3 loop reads CASSRAANTEAFF. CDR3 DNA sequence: TGTGCCAGCAGTAGGGCAGCGAACACTGAAGCTTTCTTT.